The 10 T cell receptor beta chains below come from one sample, sequenced in a study of CD8+ T cells in alopecia areata (dated by TCRdb to 2017 to 2018). The library was generated by the immunoSEQ multiplex PCR assay. For TCR sequencing, RNA was extracted from every sample and reverse transcribed into cDNA to serve as template. This is the immuneACCESS table as TCRdb keeps it, with only in-frame sequences that have V and J called. A part of the clones is gone; compared with another copy, unresolved V genes explain less than half, and the rest is unexplained. For this sample there are 150,000 or so clones; around 50% appear just once. The top ten clonotypes cover around 6.8% of the sample. Sequencing was performed on CD4+ T cells sorted from blood. The receptors were sampled from a human donor with alopecia areata.

This chain links TRBV6-5 with TRBJ2-7; D possibly uses TRBD1 or TRBD2 (5 bases each). Trimming took off 0 bases at V and 3 bases at J, with 12 bases between the two ends. Germline loops: CDR1 MNHEY, CDR2 SVGAGI. CDR3 length: 15 amino acids. The CDR3 nucleotides read TGTGCCAGCAGTTACTCGGGCCCAGGGAGCTACGAGCAGTACTTC. This translates into CASSYSGPGSYEQYF.

This clone was seen a few times. The chain is built from TRBV7-3 and TRBJ2-1; perhaps TRBD2 as D (6 bases). The CDR3 is 16 amino acids. Trimming took off 5 bases at V and 0 bases at J, with 14 bases between the two ends. Germline-derived CDR1 and CDR2 are SGHTA and FQGTGA. The CDR3 reads CASSKGLAYSYNEQFF. The DNA of the CDR3 is TGTGCCAGCAGCAAGGGACTTGCGTACTCCTACAATGAGCAGTTCTTC.

This clone was observed a handful of times. The V gene is TRBV20-1, the J gene TRBJ2-4; D not certain. Trimming stripped 7 bases from V and 1 base from J, with 5 bases between. CDR1 and CDR2 from the germline V gene are DFQATT and SNEGSKA (reference sequence). This CDR3 has 11 residues. The CDR3 sequence is CSGTAKNIQYF. The CDR3, as DNA: TGCAGTGGGACGGCCAAAAACATTCAGTACTTC.

For the CDR3, the DNA is TGCAGCGTCGGAAGTGGGGAATGGGAGACCCAGTACTTC. It translates to CSVGSGEWETQYF. The chain combines TRBV29-1 with TRBJ2-5; D unresolved. The CDR3 covers 13 residues. The V end lost 6 bases, the J end lost 5 bases, and 16 bases lay between the germline ends. Germline CDR1 SQVTM, CDR2 ANQGSEA. Combining the CDR3 with reference TRBV29-1 and TRBJ2-5 gives the whole variable domain SAVISQKPSRDICQRGTSLTIQCQVDSQVTMMFWYRQQPGQSLTLIATANQGSEATYESGFVIDKFPISRPNLTFSTLTVSNMSPEDSSIYLCSVGSGEWETQYFGPGTRLLVL.

Comment on this clone: An end of the junction does not agree with germline; a read error may underlie this. This rearrangement joins TRBV6-5 to TRBJ2-7; 7 nucleotides align to TRBD2. The CDR3 totals 15 residues. CDR1 and CDR2 (germline): MNHEY, SVGAGI. Here the CDR3 reads CASSYSGGWGGLTYF. The CDR3 DNA is TGTGCCAGCAGTTACTCCGGAGGTTGGGGGGGACTTACCTATTTC.

This clone was observed a single time. The chain couples TRBV5-1 to TRBJ1-4; maybe TRBD1 (6 bases). This CDR3 comprises 14 residues. The germline gives CDR1 SGHRS, CDR2 YFSETQ. Trimming left V 1 base short and J 7 bases short, with 11 bases between. CDR3 amino acids: CASSLQGTSEKLFF. The CDR3 DNA is TGCGCCAGCAGCTTGCAGGGGACGAGTGAAAAACTGTTTTTT.

The CDR3 sequence is CTSSLPRVSGQIDYEQYF. DNA of the CDR3: TGCACCAGCAGCCTCCCGAGGGTATCGGGACAGATAGATTACGAGCAGTACTTC. The V call is TRBV1, the J call TRBJ2-7; TRBD1, as called in the table, went unchecked against the DNA. TRBV1 has pseudogene status. CDR3 length: 18 amino acids.

The chain links TRBV27 to TRBJ1-1; 7 nucleotides agree with TRBD1. The CDR3 sequence is 15 residues long. The trim removed 2 bases at V and 2 bases at J, leaving 5 bases unmatched. The germline V gene has CDR1 MNHEY and CDR2 SMNVEV (reference sequence). CDR3 nucleotide sequence: TGTGCCAGCAGTTTAGCGGACAGGCCAAACACTGAAGCTTTCTTT. The encoded protein is CASSLADRPNTEAFF.

A few counts support this clone. This chain uses TRBV4-1 with TRBJ1-2; 9 bases align to TRBD1. The CDR3 consists of 16 residues. V gave up 4 bases and J gave up 4 bases; unmatched junction bases: 10. Germline-derived CDR1 and CDR2 are MGHRA and YSYEKL. The CDR3 region is CASSPDTGGSPYGYTF. The CDR3 DNA follows: TGCGCCAGCAGCCCGGATACAGGGGGCTCCCCCTATGGCTACACCTTC.

The chain combines TRBV30 with TRBJ2-3, with 8 bases matching TRBD2. V was clipped by 2 bases and J by 4 bases; unmatched bases: 14. Germline V gene data show CDR1 as GTSNPN and CDR2 as SVGIG (reference sequence). The CDR3 runs to 17 residues. The CDR3 DNA reads TGTGCCTGGAGTAGCGGGAGAGTAGACCGGGGGCCAGATACGCAGTATTTT. The encoded protein is CAWSSGRVDRGPDTQYF.